This TCR beta chain was captured by sequencing in a study of vaccination and CD4 T cells after COVID-19. Background on the study: The authors used overlapping spike peptides from SARS-CoV-2, HCoV-NL63, HCoV-OC43 and HCoV-229E to stimulate cells.

Treatment of the sample: 10-day PBMC culture with coronavirus spike peptide pools or control peptides (ViraFEST assay). Harvesting of the unexposed donor's CD4+ T cells predated the COVID-19 pandemic (2011-2018). Overall study results and limits: The study found that a median around 90% of reactive clones in convalescent patients appeared only post-vaccination.

This CDR3 contains 15 residues. Trimming removed 7 bases from V and 1 base from J, with 16 bases in between. Comment on this clonotype: The antigen remains unidentified.

The Oncomine TCR Beta short-read assay sequenced DNA from cultured CD4+ T cells. Each CDR3 protein is one row after TCRdb ran MiXCR on the PCR reads. Among around 7,400 distinct CDR3 sequences listed, about half were seen once. The source of this sequence is a human donor in good health. The chain joins TRBV23-1 to TRBJ2-5; D is uncertain. Being an ORF, TRBV23-1 has a function that is uncertain. Input material: CD4+ T cells from blood, cultured in vitro. CDR3 region: CASTPRWGPQETQYF. The CDR3 coding sequence is TGCGCCAGCACACCTCGATGGGGTCCCCAAGAGACCCAGTACTTC.